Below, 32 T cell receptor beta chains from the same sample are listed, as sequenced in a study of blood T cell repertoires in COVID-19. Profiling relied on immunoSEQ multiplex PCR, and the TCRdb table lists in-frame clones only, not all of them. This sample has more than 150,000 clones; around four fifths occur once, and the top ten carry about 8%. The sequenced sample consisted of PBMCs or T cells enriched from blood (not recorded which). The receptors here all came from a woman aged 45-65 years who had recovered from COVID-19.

For the CDR3, the DNA is TGTGCCAGCAGCGTAGCGGGAGTTATTTCCGGGGAGCTGTTTTTT. Protein: CASSVAGVISGELFF. V and J are TRBV2 and TRBJ2-2; 9 bases agree with TRBD2. CDR1 and CDR2 (germline): SNHLY, FYNNEI. The CDR3 runs 15 residues. Trimming removed 6 bases from V and 6 bases from J; junction bases left unmatched: 8. Complete variable domain (other parts from reference TRBV2 and TRBJ2-2): EPEVTQTPSHQVTQMGQEVILRCVPISNHLYFYWYRQILGQKVEFLVSFYNNEISEKSEIFDDQFSVERPDGSNFTLKIRSTKLEDSAMYFCASSVAGVISGELFFGEGSRLTVL.

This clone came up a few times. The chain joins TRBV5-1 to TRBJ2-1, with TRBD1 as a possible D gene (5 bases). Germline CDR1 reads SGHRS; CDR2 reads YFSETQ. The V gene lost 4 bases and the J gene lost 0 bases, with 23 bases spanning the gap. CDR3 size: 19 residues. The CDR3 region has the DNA TGCGCCAGCAGCCCTCTTTTCGTAGGGGTCCCGAGCTCCTACAATGAGCAGTTCTTC. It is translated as CASSPLFVGVPSSYNEQFF. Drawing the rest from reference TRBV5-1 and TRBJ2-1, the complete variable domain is KAGVTQTPRYLIKTRGQQVTLSCSPISGHRSVSWYQQTPGQGLQFLFEYFSETQRNKGNFPGRFSGRQFSNSRSEMNVSTLELGDSALYLCASSPLFVGVPSSYNEQFFGPGTRLTVL.

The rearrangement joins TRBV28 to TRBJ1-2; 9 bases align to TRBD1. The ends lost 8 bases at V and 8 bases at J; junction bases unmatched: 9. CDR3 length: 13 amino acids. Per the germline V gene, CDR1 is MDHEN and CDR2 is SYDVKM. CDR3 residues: CASSWDRDWGYTF. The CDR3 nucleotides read TGTGCCAGCTCTTGGGACAGGGATTGGGGCTACACCTTC.

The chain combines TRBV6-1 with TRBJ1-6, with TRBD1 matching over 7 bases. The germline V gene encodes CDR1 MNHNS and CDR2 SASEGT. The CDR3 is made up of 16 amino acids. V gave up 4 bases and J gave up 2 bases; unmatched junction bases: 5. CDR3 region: CASSAQGGAYNSPLHF. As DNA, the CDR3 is TGTGCCAGCAGTGCCCAGGGGGGCGCCTATAATTCACCCCTCCACTTT.

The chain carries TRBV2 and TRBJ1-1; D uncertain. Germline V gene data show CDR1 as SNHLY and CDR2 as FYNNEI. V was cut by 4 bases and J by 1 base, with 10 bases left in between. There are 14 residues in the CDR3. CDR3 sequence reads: CASSGHHQNTEAFF. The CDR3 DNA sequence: TGTGCCAGCAGTGGACACCACCAGAACACTGAAGCTTTCTTT.

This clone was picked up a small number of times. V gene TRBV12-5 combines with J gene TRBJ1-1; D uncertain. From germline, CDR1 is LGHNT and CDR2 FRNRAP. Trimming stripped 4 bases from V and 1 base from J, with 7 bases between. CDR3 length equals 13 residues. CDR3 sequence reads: CASGSNRNTEAFF. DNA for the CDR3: TGTGCTAGTGGTTCTAACCGGAACACTGAAGCTTTCTTT.

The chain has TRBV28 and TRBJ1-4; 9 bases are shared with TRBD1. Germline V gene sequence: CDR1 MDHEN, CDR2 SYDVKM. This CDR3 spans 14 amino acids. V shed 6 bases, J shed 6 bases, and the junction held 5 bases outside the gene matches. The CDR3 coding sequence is TGTGCCAGCAGAGGGACAGGGAGGGATGAAAAACTGTTTTTT. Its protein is CASRGTGRDEKLFF.

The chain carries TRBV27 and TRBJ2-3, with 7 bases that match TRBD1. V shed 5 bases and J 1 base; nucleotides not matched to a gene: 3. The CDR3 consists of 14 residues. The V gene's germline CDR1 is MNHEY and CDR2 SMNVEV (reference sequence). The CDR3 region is CASSDRARTDTQYF. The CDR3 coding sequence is TGTGCCAGCAGTGACAGGGCCCGCACAGATACGCAGTATTTT.

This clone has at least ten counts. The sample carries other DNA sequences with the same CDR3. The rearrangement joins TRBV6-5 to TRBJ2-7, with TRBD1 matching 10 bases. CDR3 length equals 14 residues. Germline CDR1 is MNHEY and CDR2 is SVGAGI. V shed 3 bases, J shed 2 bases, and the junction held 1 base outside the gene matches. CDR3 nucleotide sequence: TGTGCCAGCAGTTATGGGACAGGGGCCTACGAGCAGTACTTC. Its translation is CASSYGTGAYEQYF.

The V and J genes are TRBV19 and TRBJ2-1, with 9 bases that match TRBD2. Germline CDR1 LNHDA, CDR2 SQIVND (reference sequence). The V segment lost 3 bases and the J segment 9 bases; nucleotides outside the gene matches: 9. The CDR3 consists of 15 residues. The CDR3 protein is CASSIASGIASEQFF. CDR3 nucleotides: TGTGCCAGTAGTATTGCTAGCGGGATTGCAAGTGAGCAGTTCTTC.

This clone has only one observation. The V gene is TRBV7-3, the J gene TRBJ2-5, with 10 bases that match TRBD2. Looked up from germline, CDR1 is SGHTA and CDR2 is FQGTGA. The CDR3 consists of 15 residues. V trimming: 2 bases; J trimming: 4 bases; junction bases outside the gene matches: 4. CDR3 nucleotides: TGTGCCAGCAGCTTAGGGTCTAGCGGGGGAGAGACCCAGTACTTC. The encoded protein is CASSLGSSGGETQYF. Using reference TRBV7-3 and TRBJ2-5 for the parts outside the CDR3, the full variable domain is GAGVSQTPSNKVTEKGKYVELRCDPISGHTALYWYRQSLGQGPEFLIYFQGTGAADDSGLPNDRFFAVRPEGSVSTLKIQRTERGDSAVYLCASSLGSSGGETQYFGPGTRLLVL.

The CDR3 DNA sequence: TGCGCCAGCAGCTTGACAGAGAACACTGAAGCTTTCTTT. Translating it yields CASSLTENTEAFF. The J gene is TRBJ1-1, the V gene TRBV5-1; D is uncertain. The CDR3 is 13 amino acids. Germline V gene lookup returns CDR1 SGHRS and CDR2 YFSETQ. V lost 1 base to trimming and J lost 1 base, with 5 bases between them.

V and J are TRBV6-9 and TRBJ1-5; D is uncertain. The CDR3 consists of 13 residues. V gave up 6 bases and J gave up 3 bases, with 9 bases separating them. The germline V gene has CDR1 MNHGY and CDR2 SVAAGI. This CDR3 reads CASSGRDNQPQHF. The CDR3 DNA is TGTGCCAGCAGCGGACGGGACAATCAGCCCCAGCATTTT.

The CDR3 sequence: CASRRLAGGPSNEQFF. The CDR3 DNA is TGTGCCAGCAGAAGACTAGCGGGAGGGCCTTCAAATGAGCAGTTCTTC. V and J are TRBV9 and TRBJ2-1; 14 positions match TRBD2. Trimming cost V 5 bases and J 7 bases; bases outside gene matches: 8. The germline gives CDR1 SGDLS, CDR2 YYNGEE. This CDR3 spans 16 amino acids.

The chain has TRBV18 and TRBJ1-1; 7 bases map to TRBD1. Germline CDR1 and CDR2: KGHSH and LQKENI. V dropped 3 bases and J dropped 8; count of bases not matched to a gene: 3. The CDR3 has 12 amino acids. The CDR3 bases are TGTGCCAGCTCACCCGACAGGGTCGAAGCTTTCTTT. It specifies CASSPDRVEAFF.

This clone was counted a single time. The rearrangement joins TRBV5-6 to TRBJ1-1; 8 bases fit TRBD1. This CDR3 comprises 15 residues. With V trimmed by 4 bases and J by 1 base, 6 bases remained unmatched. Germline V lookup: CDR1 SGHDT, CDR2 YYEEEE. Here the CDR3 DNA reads TGTGCCAGCAGCCTCCGGACAGGGAGGAACACTGAAGCTTTCTTT. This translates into CASSLRTGRNTEAFF.

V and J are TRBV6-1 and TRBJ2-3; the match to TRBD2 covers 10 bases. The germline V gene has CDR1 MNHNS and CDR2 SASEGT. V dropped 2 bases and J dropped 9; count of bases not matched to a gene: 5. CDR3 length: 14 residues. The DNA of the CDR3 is TGTGCCAGCAGTGAAAGGGCTAGCGGGAGCACGCAGTATTTT. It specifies CASSERASGSTQYF.

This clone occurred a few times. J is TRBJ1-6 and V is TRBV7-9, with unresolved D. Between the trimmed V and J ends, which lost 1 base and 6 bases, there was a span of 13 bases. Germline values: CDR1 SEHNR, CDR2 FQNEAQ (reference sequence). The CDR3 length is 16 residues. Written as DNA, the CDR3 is TGTGCCAGCAGCTTAGTCAGTCTGGGAGGTAATTCACCCCTCCACTTT. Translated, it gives CASSLVSLGGNSPLHF.

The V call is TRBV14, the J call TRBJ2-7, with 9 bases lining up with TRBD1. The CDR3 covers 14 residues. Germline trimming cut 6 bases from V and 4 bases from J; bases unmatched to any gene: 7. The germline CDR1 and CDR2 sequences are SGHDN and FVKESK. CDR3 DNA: TGTGCCAGCAGTCCGGGACAGGGTCTGTACGAGCAGTACTTC. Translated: CASSPGQGLYEQYF.

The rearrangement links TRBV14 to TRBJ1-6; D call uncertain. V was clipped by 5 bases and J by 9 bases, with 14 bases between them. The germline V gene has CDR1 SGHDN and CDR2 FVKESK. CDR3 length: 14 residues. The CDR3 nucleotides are TGTGCCAGCAGCATGAATTTGGCAAGTTCACCCCTCCACTTT. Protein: CASSMNLASSPLHF.

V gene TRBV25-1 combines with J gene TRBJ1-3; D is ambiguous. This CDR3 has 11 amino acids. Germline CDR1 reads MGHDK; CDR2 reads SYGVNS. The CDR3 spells CGASLRNTIYF. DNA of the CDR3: TGTGGGGCATCCCTAAGGAACACCATATATTTT.

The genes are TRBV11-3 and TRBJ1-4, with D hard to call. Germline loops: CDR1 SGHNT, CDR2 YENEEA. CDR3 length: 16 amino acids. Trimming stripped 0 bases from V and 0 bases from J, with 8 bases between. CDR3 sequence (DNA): TGTGCCAGCAGCTTAGATGGCGGGGCAACTAATGAAAAACTGTTTTTT. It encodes CASSLDGGATNEKLFF.

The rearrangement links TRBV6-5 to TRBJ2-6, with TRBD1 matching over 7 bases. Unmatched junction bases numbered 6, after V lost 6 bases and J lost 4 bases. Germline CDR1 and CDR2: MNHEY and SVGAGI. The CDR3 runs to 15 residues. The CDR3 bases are TGTGCCAGCAGCGACAGGGCAGCCGGGGCCAACGTCCTGACTTTC. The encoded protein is CASSDRAAGANVLTF.

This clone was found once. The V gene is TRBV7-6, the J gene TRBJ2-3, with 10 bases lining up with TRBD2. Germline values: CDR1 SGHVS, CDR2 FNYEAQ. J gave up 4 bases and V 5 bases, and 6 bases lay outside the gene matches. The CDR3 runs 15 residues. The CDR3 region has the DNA TGTGCCAGCAGCCCTAGCGGGAGTGGGTCAGATACGCAGTATTTT. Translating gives CASSPSGSGSDTQYF.

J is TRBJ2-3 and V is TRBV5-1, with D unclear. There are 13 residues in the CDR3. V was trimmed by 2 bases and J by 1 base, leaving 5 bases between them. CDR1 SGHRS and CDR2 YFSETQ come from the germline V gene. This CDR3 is CASSFQGTDTQYF. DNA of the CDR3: TGCGCCAGCAGCTTCCAGGGCACAGATACGCAGTATTTT.

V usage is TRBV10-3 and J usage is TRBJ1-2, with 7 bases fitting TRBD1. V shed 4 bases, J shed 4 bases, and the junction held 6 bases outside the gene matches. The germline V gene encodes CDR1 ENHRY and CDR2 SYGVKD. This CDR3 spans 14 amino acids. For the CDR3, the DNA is TGTGCCATCAGTGTCCAGGGGGGCGGCTATGGCTACACCTTC. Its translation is CAISVQGGGYGYTF.

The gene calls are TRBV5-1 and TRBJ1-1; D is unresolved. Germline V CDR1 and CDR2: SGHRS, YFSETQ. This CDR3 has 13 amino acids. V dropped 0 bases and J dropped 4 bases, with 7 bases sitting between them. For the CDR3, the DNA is TGCGCCAGCAGCTTGGGACGGGGCACTGAAGCTTTCTTT. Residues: CASSLGRGTEAFF. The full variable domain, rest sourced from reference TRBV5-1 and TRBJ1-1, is KAGVTQTPRYLIKTRGQQVTLSCSPISGHRSVSWYQQTPGQGLQFLFEYFSETQRNKGNFPGRFSGRQFSNSRSEMNVSTLELGDSALYLCASSLGRGTEAFFGQGTRLTVV.

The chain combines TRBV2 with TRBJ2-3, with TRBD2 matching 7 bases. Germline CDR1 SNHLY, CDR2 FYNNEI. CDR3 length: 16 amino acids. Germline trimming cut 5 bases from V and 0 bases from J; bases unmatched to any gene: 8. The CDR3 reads CASSFRGGDSTDTQYF. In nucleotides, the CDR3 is TGTGCCAGCAGTTTCCGTGGGGGGGACAGCACAGATACGCAGTATTTT. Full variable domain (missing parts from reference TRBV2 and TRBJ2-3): EPEVTQTPSHQVTQMGQEVILRCVPISNHLYFYWYRQILGQKVEFLVSFYNNEISEKSEIFDDQFSVERPDGSNFTLKIRSTKLEDSAMYFCASSFRGGDSTDTQYFGPGTRLTVL.

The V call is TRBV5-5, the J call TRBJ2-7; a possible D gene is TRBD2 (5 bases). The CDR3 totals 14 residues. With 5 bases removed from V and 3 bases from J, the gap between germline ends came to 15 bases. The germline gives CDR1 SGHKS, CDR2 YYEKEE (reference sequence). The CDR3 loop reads CASRRGGRDYEQYF. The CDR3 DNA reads TGTGCCAGCAGACGGGGTGGGAGAGACTACGAGCAGTACTTC.

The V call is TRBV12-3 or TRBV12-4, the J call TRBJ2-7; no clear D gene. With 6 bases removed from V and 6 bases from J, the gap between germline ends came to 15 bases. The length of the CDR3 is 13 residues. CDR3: CASSPVPGIEQYF. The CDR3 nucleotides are TGTGCCAGCAGCCCTGTTCCGGGTATCGAGCAGTACTTC.

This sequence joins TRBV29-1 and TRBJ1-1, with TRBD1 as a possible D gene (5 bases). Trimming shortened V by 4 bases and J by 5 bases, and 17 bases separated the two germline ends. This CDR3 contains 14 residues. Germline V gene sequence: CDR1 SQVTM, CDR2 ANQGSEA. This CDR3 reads CSVAGRVSKTEAFF. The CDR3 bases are TGCAGCGTTGCAGGCAGGGTATCGAAGACTGAAGCTTTCTTT. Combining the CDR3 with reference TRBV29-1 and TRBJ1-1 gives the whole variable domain SAVISQKPSRDICQRGTSLTIQCQVDSQVTMMFWYRQQPGQSLTLIATANQGSEATYESGFVIDKFPISRPNLTFSTLTVSNMSPEDSSIYLCSVAGRVSKTEAFFGQGTRLTVV.

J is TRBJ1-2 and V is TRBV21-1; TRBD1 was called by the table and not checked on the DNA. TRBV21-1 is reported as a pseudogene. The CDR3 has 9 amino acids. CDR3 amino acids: CNRAPGYTF. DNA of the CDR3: TGTAACAGGGCCCCGGGCTACACCTTC.